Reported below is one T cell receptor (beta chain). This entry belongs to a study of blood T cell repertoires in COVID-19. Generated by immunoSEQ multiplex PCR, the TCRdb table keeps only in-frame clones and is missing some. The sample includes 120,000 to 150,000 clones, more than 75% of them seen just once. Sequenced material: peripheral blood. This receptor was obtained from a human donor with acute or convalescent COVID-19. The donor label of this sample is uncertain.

The CDR3 DNA is TGTGCCAGCAGCCCGGGACAGGGGGAGCATAGCAATCAGCCCCAGCATTTT. Translating it yields CASSPGQGEHSNQPQHF. V and J are TRBV27 and TRBJ1-5; 11 bases agree with TRBD1. The CDR3 sequence is 17 residues long. The V gene's germline CDR1 is MNHEY and CDR2 SMNVEV (reference sequence). After removal of 6 bases from V and 0 bases from J, the junction contained 7 bases not matched to a gene.